The 2 T cell receptor beta chains below were found in one sample sequenced in a study of T cell responses to AZD1222 COVID-19 vaccine. Here immunoSEQ multiplex PCR was the method, and the copy in TCRdb shows in-frame clones only, minus some. Counted here are more than 100,000 clones, 85% to 95% occurring once; the ten biggest clones make up 5.4%. The material was peripheral blood, obtained on day 0 of AZD1222 vaccination. These receptors were obtained from an adult in good health.

V gene TRBV9 combines with J gene TRBJ2-7; D is ambiguous. The CDR3 length is 13 residues. V dropped 3 bases and J dropped 2 bases, with 9 bases sitting between them. Germline-derived CDR1 and CDR2 are SGDLS and YYNGEE. CDR3 region: CASSAHVAYEQYF. DNA of the CDR3: TGTGCCAGCAGCGCCCACGTGGCCTACGAGCAGTACTTC.

The chain links TRBV7-3 to TRBJ1-1; weak D call: TRBD1 (5 bases). V was shortened by 3 bases and J by 7 bases, with 12 bases between the two germline ends. There are 13 residues in the CDR3. Germline-derived CDR1 and CDR2 are SGHTA and FQGTGA. CDR3 amino acids: CASSFEGVGEAFF. CDR3 in DNA: TGTGCCAGCAGCTTCGAAGGGGTTGGTGAAGCTTTCTTT.